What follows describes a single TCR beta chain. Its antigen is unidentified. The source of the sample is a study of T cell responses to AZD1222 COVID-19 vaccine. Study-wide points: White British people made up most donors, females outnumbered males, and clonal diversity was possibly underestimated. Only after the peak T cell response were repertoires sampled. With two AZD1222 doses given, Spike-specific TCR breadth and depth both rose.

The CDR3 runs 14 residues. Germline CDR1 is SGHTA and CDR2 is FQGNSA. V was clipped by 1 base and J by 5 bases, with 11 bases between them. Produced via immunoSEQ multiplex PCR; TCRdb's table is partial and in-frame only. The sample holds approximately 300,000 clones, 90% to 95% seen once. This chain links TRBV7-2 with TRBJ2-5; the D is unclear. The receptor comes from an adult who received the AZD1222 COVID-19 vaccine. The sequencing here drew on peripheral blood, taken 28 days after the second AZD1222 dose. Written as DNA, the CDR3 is TGTGCCAGCAGCTTAGGTGGGGTTTCCGAGACCCAGTACTTC. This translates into CASSLGGVSETQYF.